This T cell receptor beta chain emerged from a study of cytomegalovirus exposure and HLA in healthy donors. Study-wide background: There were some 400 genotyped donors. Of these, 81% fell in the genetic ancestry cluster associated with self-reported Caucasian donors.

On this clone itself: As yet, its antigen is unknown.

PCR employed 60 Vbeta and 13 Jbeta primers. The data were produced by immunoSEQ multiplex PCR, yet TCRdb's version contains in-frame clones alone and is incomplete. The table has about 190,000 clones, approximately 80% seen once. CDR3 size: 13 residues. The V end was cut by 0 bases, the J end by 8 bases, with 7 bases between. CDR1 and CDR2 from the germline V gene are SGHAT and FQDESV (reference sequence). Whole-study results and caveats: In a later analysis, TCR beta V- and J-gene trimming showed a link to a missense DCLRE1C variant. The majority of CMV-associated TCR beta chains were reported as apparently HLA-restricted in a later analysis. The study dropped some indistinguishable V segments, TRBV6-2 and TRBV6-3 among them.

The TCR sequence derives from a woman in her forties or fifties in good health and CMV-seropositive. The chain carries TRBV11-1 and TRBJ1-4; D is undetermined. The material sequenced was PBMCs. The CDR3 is CASSLAAGEKLFF. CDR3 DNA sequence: TGTGCCAGCAGCTTAGCTGCGGGGGAAAAACTGTTTTTT.